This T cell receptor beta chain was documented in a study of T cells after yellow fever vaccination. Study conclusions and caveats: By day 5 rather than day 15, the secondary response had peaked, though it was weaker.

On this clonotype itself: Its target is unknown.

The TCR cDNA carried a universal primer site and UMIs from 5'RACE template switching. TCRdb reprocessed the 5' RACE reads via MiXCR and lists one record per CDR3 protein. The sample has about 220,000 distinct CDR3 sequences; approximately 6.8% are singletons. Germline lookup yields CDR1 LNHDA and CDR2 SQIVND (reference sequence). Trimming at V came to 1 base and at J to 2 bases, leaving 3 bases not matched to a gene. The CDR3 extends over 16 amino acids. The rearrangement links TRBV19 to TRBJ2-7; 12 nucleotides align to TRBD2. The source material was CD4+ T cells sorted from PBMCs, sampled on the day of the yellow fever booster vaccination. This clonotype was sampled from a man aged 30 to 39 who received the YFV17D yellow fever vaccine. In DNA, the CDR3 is TGTGCCAGTAGTATAGTGCTAGCGGGAGGGACCTACGAGCAGTACTTC. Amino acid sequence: CASSIVLAGGTYEQYF.